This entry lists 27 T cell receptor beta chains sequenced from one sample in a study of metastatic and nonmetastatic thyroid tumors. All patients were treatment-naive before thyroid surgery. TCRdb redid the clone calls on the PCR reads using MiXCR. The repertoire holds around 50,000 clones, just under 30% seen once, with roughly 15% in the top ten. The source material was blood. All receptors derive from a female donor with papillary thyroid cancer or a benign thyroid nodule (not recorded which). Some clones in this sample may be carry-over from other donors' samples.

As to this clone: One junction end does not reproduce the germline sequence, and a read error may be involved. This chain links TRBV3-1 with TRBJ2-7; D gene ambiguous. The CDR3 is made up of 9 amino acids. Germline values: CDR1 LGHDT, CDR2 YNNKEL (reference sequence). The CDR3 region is CASSHLCTF. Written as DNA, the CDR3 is TGTGCCAGCAGCCACCTTTGTACATTC.

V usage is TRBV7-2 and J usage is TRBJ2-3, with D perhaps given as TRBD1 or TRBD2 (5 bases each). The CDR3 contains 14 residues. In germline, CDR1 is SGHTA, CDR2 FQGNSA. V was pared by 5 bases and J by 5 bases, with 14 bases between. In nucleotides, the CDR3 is TGTGCCAGCAGCAAGGACACTGCGGGAGATACGCAGTATTTT. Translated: CASSKDTAGDTQYF. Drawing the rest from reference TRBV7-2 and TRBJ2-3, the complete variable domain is GAGVSQSPSNKVTEKGKDVELRCDPISGHTALYWYRQSLGQGLEFLIYFQGNSAPDKSGLPSDRFSAERTGGSVSTLTIQRTQQEDSAVYLCASSKDTAGDTQYFGPGTRLTVL.

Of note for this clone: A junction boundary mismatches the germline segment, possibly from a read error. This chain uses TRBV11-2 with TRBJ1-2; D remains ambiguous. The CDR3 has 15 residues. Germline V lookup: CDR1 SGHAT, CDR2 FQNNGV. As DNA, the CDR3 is TGTGCCAGCAGCTTAGACAGGTCCCTCGCCTATGTCTACACCTTC. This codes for CASSLDRSLAYVYTF.

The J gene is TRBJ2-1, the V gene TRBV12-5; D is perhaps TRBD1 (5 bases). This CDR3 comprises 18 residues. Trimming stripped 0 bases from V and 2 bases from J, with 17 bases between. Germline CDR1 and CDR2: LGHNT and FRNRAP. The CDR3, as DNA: TGTGCTAGTGGTTTGGTAGTATATACCGGACAAACCTACAATGAGCAGTTCTTC. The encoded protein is CASGLVVYTGQTYNEQFF.

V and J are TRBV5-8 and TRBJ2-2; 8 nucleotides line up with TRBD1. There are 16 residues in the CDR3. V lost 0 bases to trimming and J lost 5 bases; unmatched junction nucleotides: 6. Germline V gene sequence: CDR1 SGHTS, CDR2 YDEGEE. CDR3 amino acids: CASSLGWQGATGELFF. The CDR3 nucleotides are TGTGCCAGCAGCTTGGGCTGGCAGGGGGCAACCGGGGAGCTGTTTTTT.

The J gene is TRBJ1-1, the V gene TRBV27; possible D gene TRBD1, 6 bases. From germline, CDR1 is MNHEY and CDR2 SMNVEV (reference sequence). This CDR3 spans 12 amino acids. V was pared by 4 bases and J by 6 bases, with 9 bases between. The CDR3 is CASSSPGAEAFF. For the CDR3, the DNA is TGTGCCAGCAGTTCACCAGGGGCTGAAGCTTTCTTT.

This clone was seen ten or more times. The CDR3 protein is CASSLIRGDNQPQHF. The CDR3 DNA sequence: TGTGCCAGCAGTTTGATCCGGGGTGACAATCAGCCCCAGCATTTT. The genes are TRBV27 and TRBJ1-5, with unresolved D. The length of the CDR3 is 15 residues. V was trimmed by 3 bases and J by 3 bases, leaving 12 bases between them. The germline CDR1 and CDR2 sequences are MNHEY and SMNVEV (reference sequence).

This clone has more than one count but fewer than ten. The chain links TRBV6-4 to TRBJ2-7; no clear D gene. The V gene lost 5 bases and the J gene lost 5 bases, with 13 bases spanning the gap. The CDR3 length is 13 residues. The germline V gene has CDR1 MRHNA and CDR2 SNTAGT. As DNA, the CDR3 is TGTGCCAGCAGTCCGGGTCCACAACACGAGCAGTACTTC. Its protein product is CASSPGPQHEQYF.

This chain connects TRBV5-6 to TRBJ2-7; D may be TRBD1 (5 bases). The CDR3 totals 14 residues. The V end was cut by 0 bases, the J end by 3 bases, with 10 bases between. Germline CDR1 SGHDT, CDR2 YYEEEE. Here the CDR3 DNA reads TGTGCCAGCAGCTTGGCTATGGACAACTACGAGCAGTACTTC. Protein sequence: CASSLAMDNYEQYF.

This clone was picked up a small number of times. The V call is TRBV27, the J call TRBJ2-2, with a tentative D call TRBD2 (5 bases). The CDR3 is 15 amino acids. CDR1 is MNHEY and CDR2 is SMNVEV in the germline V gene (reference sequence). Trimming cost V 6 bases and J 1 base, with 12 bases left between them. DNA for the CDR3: TGTGCCAGCAGGCTGGGGAGCTTGAACACCGGGGAGCTGTTTTTT. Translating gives CASRLGSLNTGELFF.

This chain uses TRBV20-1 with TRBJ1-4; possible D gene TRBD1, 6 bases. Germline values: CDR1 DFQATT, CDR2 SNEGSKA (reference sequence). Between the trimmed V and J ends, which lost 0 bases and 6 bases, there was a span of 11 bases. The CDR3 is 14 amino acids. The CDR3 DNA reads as TGCAGTGCTAGAGAGGGCAGGGGCGATGAAAAACTGTTTTTT. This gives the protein CSAREGRGDEKLFF.

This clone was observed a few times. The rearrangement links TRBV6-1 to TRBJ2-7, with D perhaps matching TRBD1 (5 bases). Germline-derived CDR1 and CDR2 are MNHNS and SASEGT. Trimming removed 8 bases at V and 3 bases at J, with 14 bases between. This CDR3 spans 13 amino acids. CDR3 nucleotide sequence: TGTGCCAGCTCCCAGGGCCGGCTCTACGAGCAGTACTTC. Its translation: CASSQGRLYEQYF.

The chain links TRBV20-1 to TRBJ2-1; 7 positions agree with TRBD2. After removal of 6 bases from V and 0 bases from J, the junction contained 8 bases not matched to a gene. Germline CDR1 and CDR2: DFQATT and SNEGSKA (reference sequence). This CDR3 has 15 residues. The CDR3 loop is CSALKGGSSYNEQFF. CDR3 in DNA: TGCAGTGCCCTAAAGGGCGGGAGCTCCTACAATGAGCAGTTCTTC.

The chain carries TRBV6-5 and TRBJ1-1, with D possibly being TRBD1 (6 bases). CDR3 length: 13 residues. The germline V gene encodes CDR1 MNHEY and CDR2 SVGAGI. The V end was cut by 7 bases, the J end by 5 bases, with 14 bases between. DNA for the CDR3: TGTGCCAGCATTAACAGGGTGAGGACTGAAGCTTTCTTT. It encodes CASINRVRTEAFF.

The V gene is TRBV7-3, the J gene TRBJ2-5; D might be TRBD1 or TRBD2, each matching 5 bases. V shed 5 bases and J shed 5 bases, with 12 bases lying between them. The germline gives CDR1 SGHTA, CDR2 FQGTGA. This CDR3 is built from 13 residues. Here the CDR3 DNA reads TGTGCCAGCAGCCCCGGGACCAGGGAGACCCAGTACTTC. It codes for CASSPGTRETQYF.

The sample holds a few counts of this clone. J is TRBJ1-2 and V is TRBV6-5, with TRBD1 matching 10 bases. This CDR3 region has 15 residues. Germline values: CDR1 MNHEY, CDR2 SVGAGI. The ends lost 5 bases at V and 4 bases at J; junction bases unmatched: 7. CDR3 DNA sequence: TGTGCCAGCAGTAGCTCGACAGGGGGCAGCTATGGCTACACCTTC. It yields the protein CASSSSTGGSYGYTF.

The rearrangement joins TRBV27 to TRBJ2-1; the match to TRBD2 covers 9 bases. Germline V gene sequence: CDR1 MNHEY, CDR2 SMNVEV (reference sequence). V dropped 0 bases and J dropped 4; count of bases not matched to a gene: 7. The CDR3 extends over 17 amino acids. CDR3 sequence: CASSLSLLAGPYNEQFF. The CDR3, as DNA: TGTGCCAGCAGTTTATCGTTGCTAGCGGGACCGTACAATGAGCAGTTCTTC.

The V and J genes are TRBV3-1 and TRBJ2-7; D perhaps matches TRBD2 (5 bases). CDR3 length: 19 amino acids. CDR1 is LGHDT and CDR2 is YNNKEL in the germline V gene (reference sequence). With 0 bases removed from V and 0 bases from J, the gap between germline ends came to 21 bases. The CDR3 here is CASSQDRVRWEPSSYEQYF. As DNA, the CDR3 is TGTGCCAGCAGCCAAGATCGAGTGAGGTGGGAGCCGAGCTCCTACGAGCAGTACTTC.

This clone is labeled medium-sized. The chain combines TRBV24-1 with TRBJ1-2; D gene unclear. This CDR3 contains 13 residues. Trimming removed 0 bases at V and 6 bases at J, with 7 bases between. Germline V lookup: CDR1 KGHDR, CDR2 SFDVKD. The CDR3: CATSDLWGNGYTF. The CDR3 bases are TGTGCCACCAGTGATTTGTGGGGAAATGGCTACACCTTC.

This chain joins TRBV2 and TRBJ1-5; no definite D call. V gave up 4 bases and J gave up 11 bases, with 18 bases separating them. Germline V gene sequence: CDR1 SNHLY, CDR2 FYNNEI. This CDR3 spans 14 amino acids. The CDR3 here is CASSGTGDKWTQHF. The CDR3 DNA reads TGTGCCAGCAGTGGTACGGGCGATAAATGGACCCAGCATTTT.

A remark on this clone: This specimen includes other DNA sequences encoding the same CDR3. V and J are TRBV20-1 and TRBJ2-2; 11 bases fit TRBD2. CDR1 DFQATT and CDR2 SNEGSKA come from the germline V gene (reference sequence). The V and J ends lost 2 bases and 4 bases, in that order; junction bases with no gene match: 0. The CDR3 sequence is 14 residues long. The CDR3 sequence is CSARLAGGTGELFF. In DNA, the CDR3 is TGCAGTGCTAGACTAGCGGGGGGCACCGGGGAGCTGTTTTTT.

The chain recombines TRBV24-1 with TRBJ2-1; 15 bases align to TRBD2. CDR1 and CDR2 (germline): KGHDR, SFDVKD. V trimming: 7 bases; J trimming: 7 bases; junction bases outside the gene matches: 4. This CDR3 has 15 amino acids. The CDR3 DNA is TGTGCCACCAGAAAGGGACTAGCGGGAGGTAATGAGCAGTTCTTC. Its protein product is CATRKGLAGGNEQFF.

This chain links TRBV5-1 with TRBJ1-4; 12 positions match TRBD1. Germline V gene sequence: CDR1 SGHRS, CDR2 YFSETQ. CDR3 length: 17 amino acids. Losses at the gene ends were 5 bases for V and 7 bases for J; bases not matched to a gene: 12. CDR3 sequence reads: CASSSGTGGVGGEKLFF. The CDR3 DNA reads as TGCGCCAGCAGTTCCGGGACAGGGGGCGTTGGAGGTGAAAAACTGTTTTTT. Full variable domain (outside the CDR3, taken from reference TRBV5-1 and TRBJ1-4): KAGVTQTPRYLIKTRGQQVTLSCSPISGHRSVSWYQQTPGQGLQFLFEYFSETQRNKGNFPGRFSGRQFSNSRSEMNVSTLELGDSALYLCASSSGTGGVGGEKLFFGSGTQLSVL.

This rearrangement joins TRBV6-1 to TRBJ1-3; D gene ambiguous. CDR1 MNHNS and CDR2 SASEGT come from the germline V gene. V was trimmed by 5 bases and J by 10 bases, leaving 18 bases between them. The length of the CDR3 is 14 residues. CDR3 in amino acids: CASSPRETRRTIYF. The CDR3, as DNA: TGTGCCAGCAGTCCTCGGGAGACCCGGCGAACCATATATTTT.

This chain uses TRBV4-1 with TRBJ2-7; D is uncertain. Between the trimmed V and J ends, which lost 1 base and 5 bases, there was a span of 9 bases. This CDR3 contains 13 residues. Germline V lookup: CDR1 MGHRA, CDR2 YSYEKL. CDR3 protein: CASSQAFMDEQYF. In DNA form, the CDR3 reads TGCGCCAGCAGCCAAGCCTTTATGGACGAGCAGTACTTC.

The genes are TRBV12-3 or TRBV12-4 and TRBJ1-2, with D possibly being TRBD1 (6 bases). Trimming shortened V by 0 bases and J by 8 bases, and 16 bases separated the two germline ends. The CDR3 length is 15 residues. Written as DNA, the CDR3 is TGTGCCAGCAGTTTAGCGGGGGCCGCGAGGGGCGGCTACACCTTC. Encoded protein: CASSLAGAARGGYTF.

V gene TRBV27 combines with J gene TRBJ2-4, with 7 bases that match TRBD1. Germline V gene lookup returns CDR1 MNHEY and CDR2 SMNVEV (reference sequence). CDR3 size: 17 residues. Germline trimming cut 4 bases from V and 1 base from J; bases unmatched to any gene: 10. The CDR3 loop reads CASSSPYRGWAKNIQYF. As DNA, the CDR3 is TGTGCCAGCAGTTCCCCGTACAGGGGTTGGGCCAAAAACATTCAGTACTTC.